This T cell receptor beta chain emerged from a study of Tregs in tolerant kidney transplant recipients. CDR3 length equals 19 residues. Looked up from germline, CDR1 is MNHEY and CDR2 is SMNVEV (reference sequence). The trim removed 5 bases at V and 0 bases at J, leaving 12 bases unmatched. Sequencing was performed with immunoSEQ multiplex PCR; in TCRdb, only in-frame clones are kept and a portion is missing. The top ten clones hold around 0.64% of a sample with about 240,000 clones, roughly four fifths of them seen once. The chain combines TRBV27 with TRBJ2-1, with 11 nucleotides matching TRBD2. Sequenced: CD4+ T cells from blood. The sequence was collected from a human donor in good health. CDR3 nucleotides: TGTGCCAGCAGTCTAAAGGGAATAGCGGGGGGGAGCTCCTACAATGAGCAGTTCTTC. Its translation: CASSLKGIAGGSSYNEQFF.